This T cell receptor beta chain was captured in a study of shared clonotypes between healthy human individuals (dated by TCRdb to 2018 to 2020). Regarding the complete study: The cohort included three men and a couple of women between 18 and 49 years of age. For each donor, CD4 naive and CD4 memory were each run on three plates, CD8 naive on two plates, and CD8 memory on one plate. To estimate repertoire size and how much clonotype sharing occurs between individuals, the study deeply sequenced the blood TCR repertoires of roughly 5 healthy adults. Different laboratories and diverse techniques were used to prepare libraries and sequence TCR repertoires, to increase sequencing depth and limit assay-specific biases. Each donor's leukapheresis produced roughly between roughly 0.85 and 9 billion PBMCs.

CD8 naive samples consisted of CD45RO-negative cells that were positively selected for CCR7, yielding a CD45RA+CCR7+ population without TemRA cells. Donors were healthy HIV-negative adults with no recently reported acute infections or vaccinations. Only Caucasian adults living in Nashville, Tennessee, USA were represented among the donors. Blood was collected by leukapheresis, and PBMCs were isolated by Ficoll-Histopaque density gradient centrifugation and then cryopreserved in liquid nitrogen vapor phase. Analytical flow cytometry was used to check the purity and quantity of every magnetically sorted T cell population. Each sorted fraction had its genomic DNA isolated and then quantified by UV absorbance on a Nanodrop 2000c. V loses 10 bases, J loses 4 bases, and the germline ends lie 8 bases apart. There are 11 amino acids in the CDR3, from cysteine to phenylalanine inclusive. Solely the CDR3 DNA is kept, with 33 bases framed from the first base. CDR1 and CDR2, looked up from the germline V gene, are MGHDK and SYGVNS.

Overall study outcomes, separate from this receptor: Pairwise subsampling indicated that sequencing depth was expected to affect the degree of clonotype sharing among donors. Approximately 4.8% of naive CD4, 3.5% of naive CD8, roughly 2.4% of memory CD4, and roughly 0.4% of memory CD8 clonotypes were shared across several donors. Naive subsets generally had larger estimated clonotype richness than memory subsets. Rarefaction of sorted-subset datasets indicated incomplete sequencing despite the large sequencing depth. Compared with non-shared clonotypes, clonotypes shared by all four sorted-subset donors had higher generation probabilities. Only blood was sampled, and tissue TCR repertoires likely differ from those in blood. Because the study included only a small number of donors, the genetic and exposure-history diversity represented was limited.

This clone was found once. Its antigen specificity is not known. No much larger clone exists at a distance of one base, and base qualities are not known. Using the deep immunoSEQ assay, TCR CDR3 regions were amplified from genomic DNA by multiplex PCR. Genomic DNA extracted from each cell subset was distributed evenly over all wells of several immunoSEQ 96-well plates, and each plate served as one replicate. Each replicate PCR for sorted subsets received about 180 ng genomic DNA, equal to about 30,000 T cell genomes. The purified libraries were quantified using a Qubit 3.0 fluorometer, sized with a Bioanalyzer 2100, and then quantified again using the KAPA Library Quantification kit. A separate single-read 150-cycle Illumina NextSeq 550 flow cell was used to sequence each immunoSEQ 96-well plate. Under the source paper's analysis protocol: The immunoSEQ output contained only junctional sequences without quality scores, so filtering could not match that applied to full-length reads. To assign V/J genes and CDR3, sequences were annotated using PyIR, a Python wrapper for IgBLAST v1.9, with IMGT germline references. Reads were removed for weak V/J assignments (E-value above 1e-6), missing CDR3, stop codons, out-of-frame junctions, or ambiguous translated residues. A V3J clonotype was defined by an identical inferred V gene, J gene, and CDR3 amino acid sequence. To compute the percentage overlap between repertoires, the number of shared unique clonotypes was divided by the size of the smaller repertoire. Richness of each repertoire was evaluated using RTK rarefaction, the Chao1 estimator, and Recon v2.1 estimates of unobserved clonotypes. Generation probabilities were computed with OLGA for all TCRbeta clonotypes obtained by the gDNA method from several donors. This is the immuneACCESS table as TCRdb keeps it, with only in-frame sequences that have V and J called. A part of the clones is gone; compared with another copy, unresolved V genes explain less than half, and the rest is unexplained. V, J and clone size derive from that table, while D and trimming were established from the DNA sequence. This sample comprises 550,000 to 750,000 clones, around 90% of them detected only once. Together, the top ten hold more than 20% of the sample.

This clonotype originated in a young man in good health. Sequencing used naive CD8+ T cells sorted from blood. The sample's cell subset or site, from its label and the paper: CD45RA+CCR7+. In this chain, TRBV25-1 is recombined with TRBJ2-1; TRBD2 is a weak D gene call, 5 bases matching. The CDR3 region: CATGLYNEQFF. In nucleotide form, the sequence is TGTGCCACCGGACTTTACAATGAGCAGTTCTTC.